These T cell receptor beta chains were read from a single sample in a study of technical replicates of blood from several donors. Libraries were prepared by immunoSEQ multiplex PCR; TCRdb keeps only in-frame clonotypes and omits some of them. The sample lists about 71,000 clones, just under 97% occurring once. The sample comprised T cells isolated from PBMCs. These receptors were collected from a human donor in good health. Both conserved end residues are part of each CDR3. The D gene is left open where the match is weak. Clone size, where shown, is once, few, many, or a class for clones that have expanded.

>TRBJ2-3|.|TRBV27|once
TGTGCCAGCAGCCTAACCCCTCCATCCGGAGCCCCGGATACGCAGTATTTT
CASSLTPPSGAPDTQYF
>TRBJ1-1|.|TRBV11-2|.
TGTGCCAGCAGCCCACGCAGGAACACTGAAGCTTTCTTT
CASSPRRNTEAFF
>TRBJ2-7|TRBD1|TRBV15|.
TGTGCCACCAGCTCAATAGGACAGGGGGAACAGCAGTACTTC
CATSSIGQGEQQYF
>TRBJ1-1|.|TRBV28|once
TGTGCCAGCAGTTTTTCCCTCTATGGGAACACTGAAGCTTTCTTT
CASSFSLYGNTEAFF
>TRBJ2-1|.|TRBV10-3|.
TGTGCCATCCGACCAGGTCTAGTCGGGGGCTACAATGAGCAGTTCTTC
CAIRPGLVGGYNEQFF
>TRBJ2-1|TRBD1|TRBV11-3|.
TGTGCCAGCCAGGTCAGGGGGCGAGTGAATGAGCAGTTCTTC
CASQVRGRVNEQFF
>TRBJ1-1|.|TRBV7-9|once
TGTGCCAGCAGCTTCCAATTTAGACAGTTTCAAAACACTGAAGCTTTCTTT
CASSFQFRQFQNTEAFF
>TRBJ1-2|.|TRBV28|.
TGTGCCAGCACAGGGCCGCACTATGGCTACACCTTC
CASTGPHYGYTF
>TRBJ2-1|TRBD1|TRBV7-9|.
TGTGCCAGCAGCTTACCGGGACAGGACAATGAGCAGTTCTTC
CASSLPGQDNEQFF
>TRBJ2-7|TRBD1|TRBV5-1|.
TGCGCCAGCAGCTTGGGGACAGGGGGCGAGCAGTACTTC
CASSLGTGGEQYF
>TRBJ2-7|.|TRBV27|.
TGTGCCAGCAGTCCCCGGGGAGGGGGCTCCTACGAGCAGTACTTC
CASSPRGGGSYEQYF
>TRBJ1-1|.|TRBV13|.
TGTGCCAGCAGCGGACGGGGTACTCGGGCTTTCTTT
CASSGRGTRAFF
>TRBJ1-6|.|TRBV5-8|.
TGTGCCAGCAGCCGACAGCATAATTCACCCCTCCACTTT
CASSRQHNSPLHF
>TRBJ2-4|.|TRBV29-1|.
TGCAGCGTTGCGAACGAGCAAAACATTCAGTACTTC
CSVANEQNIQYF
>TRBJ2-3|TRBD2|TRBV29-1|.
TGCAGCGTTGAAGGGATAGCGGGATTGAGCACAGATACGCAGTATTTT
CSVEGIAGLSTDTQYF
>TRBJ1-6|TRBD1|TRBV11-2|.
TGTGCCAGCAGCTTATTGGGACAGCGGAATTCACCCCTCCACTTT
CASSLLGQRNSPLHF
>TRBJ2-4|TRBD1|TRBV30|.
TGTGCCTGGAGTGATCTCGACAGGGGGGACTCCAACATTCAGTACTTC
CAWSDLDRGDSNIQYF
>TRBJ1-1|TRBD1|TRBV5-4|.
TGTGCCAGCAGCTCACCGGACAGGGGGCTTGGAGAAGCTTTCTTT
CASSSPDRGLGEAFF
>TRBJ2-1|.|TRBV7-9|.
TGTGCCAGCACCCCACCAGGGGTTTCCTACAATGAGCAGTTCTTC
CASTPPGVSYNEQFF
>TRBJ2-7|.|TRBV5-1|.
TGCGCCAGCAGCTTGGAGGCGGGCTACTACGAGCAGTACTTC
CASSLEAGYYEQYF
>TRBJ2-3|TRBD2|TRBV29-1|.
TGCAGCGCCCCCCCTAGCGGGAGCTTTGCAGATACGCAGTATTTT
CSAPPSGSFADTQYF
>TRBJ2-7|.|TRBV5-8|.
TGTGCCAGCAGCTCTCAGGGAATCAATGAGCAGTACTTC
CASSSQGINEQYF
>TRBJ1-5|.|TRBV19|.
TGTGCCAGTAGTATTATGGTCGGTAGCAATCAGCCCCAGCATTTT
CASSIMVGSNQPQHF
>TRBJ1-1|.|TRBV19|once
TGTGCCAGTAAGTACGGGGTTGAAGCTTTCTTT
CASKYGVEAFF
>TRBJ1-5|.|TRBV2|.
TGTGCCAGCAGTGTCGGGGATAGCAATCAGCCCCAGCATTTT
CASSVGDSNQPQHF
>TRBJ1-1|TRBD1|TRBV5-6|.
TGTGCCAGCAGCTACGACAGGGGGAACACTGAAGCTTTCTTT
CASSYDRGNTEAFF
>TRBJ2-2|TRBD2|TRBV9|.
TGTGCCAGCAGCGTAGGGCCGGGACTAGCGCCTGAGGCCGGGGAGCTGTTTTTT
CASSVGPGLAPEAGELFF
>TRBJ2-7|TRBD2|TRBV5-1|.
TGCGCCAGCAGTTCCGGGACTAGTCTTGTCGAGCAGTACTTC
CASSSGTSLVEQYF
>TRBJ2-7|TRBD2|TRBV11-2|.
TGTGCCAGCAGCTTCGGGAGGACTCCAAACTACGAGCAGTACTTC
CASSFGRTPNYEQYF
>TRBJ2-7|TRBD1|TRBV7-9|.
TGTGCCAGCAGCTTTCTGGGACAGGGATCCTACGAGCAGTACTTC
CASSFLGQGSYEQYF